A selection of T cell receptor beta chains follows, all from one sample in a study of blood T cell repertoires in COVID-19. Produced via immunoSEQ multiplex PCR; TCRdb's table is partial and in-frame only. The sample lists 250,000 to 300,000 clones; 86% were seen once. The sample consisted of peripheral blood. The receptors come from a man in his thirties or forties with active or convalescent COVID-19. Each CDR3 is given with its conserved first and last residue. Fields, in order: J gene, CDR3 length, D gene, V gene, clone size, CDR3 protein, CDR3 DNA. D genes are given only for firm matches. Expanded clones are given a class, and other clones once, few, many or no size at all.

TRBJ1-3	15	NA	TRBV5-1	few	CASSLLGGTGNTIYF	TGCGCCAGCAGCTTGTTGGGGGGGACTGGAAACACCATATATTTT
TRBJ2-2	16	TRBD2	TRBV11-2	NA	CASSRISGGNTGELFF	TGTGCCAGCAGTAGGATCAGCGGGGGGAACACCGGGGAGCTGTTTTTT
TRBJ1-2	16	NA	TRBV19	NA	CASSHPGILRDYGYTF	TGTGCCAGTAGCCATCCAGGTATCCTCAGGGACTATGGCTACACCTTC
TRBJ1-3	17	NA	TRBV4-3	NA	CASSQDLQTYSGNTIYF	TGCGCCAGCAGCCAAGACTTACAGACCTACTCTGGAAACACCATATATTTT
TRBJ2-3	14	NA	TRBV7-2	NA	CASSSLSSTDTQYF	TGTGCCAGCAGCTCACTTTCTAGCACAGATACGCAGTATTTT
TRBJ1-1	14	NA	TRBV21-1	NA	CASSKDHRGAEAFF	TGTGCCAGCAGCAAAGATCACAGGGGGGCCGAAGCTTTCTTT
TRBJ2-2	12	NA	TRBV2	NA	CAGRGNTGELFF	TGTGCTGGGCGGGGGAACACCGGGGAGCTGTTTTTT
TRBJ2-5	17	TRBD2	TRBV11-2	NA	CASSRALTSGAQETQYF	TGTGCCAGCAGCCGGGCGCTGACTAGCGGGGCCCAAGAGACCCAGTACTTC
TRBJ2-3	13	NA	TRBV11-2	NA	CASSLGLRDTQYF	TGTGCCAGCAGCTTAGGTCTACGAGATACGCAGTATTTT
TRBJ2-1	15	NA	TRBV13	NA	CASSWVRADFNEQFF	TGTGCCAGCAGCTGGGTGCGGGCTGATTTCAATGAGCAGTTCTTC
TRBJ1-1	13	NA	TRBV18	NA	CASLRQTNTEAFF	TGTGCCAGCTTACGACAGACGAACACTGAAGCTTTCTTT
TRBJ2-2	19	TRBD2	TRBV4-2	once	CASSQEGSSGGPNTGELFF	TGTGCCAGCAGCCAAGAGGGCTCTAGCGGGGGGCCGAACACCGGGGAGCTGTTTTTT
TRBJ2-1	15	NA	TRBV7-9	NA	CASSLLPQGNNEQFF	TGTGCCAGCAGCTTGCTCCCACAGGGAAACAATGAGCAGTTCTTC
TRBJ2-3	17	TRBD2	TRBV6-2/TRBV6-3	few	CASSYSTSGVRSDTQYF	TGTGCCAGCAGTTACTCGACTAGCGGGGTACGCTCAGATACGCAGTATTTT
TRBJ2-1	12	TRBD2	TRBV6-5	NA	CASRDGLAGVFF	TGTGCCAGCAGGGATGGACTAGCGGGGGTGTTCTTC
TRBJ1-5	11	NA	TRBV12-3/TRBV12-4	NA	CASSLYQPQHF	TGTGCCAGCAGTCTCTATCAGCCCCAGCATTTT
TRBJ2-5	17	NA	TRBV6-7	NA	CASTLWGAGWGQETQYF	TGTGCCAGCACCCTATGGGGTGCGGGGTGGGGGCAAGAGACCCAGTACTTC
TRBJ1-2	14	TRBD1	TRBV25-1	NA	CASSEQGQFYGYTF	TGTGCCAGCAGTGAACAGGGACAGTTCTATGGCTACACCTTC
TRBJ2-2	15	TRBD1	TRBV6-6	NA	CASSGTGKNTGELFF	TGTGCCAGCAGCGGGACAGGGAAGAACACCGGGGAGCTGTTTTTT
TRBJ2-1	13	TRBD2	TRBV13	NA	CASKRGGLNEQFF	TGTGCCAGTAAGCGGGGGGGCCTTAATGAGCAGTTCTTC
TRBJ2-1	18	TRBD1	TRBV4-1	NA	CASSQDPNLEDRGHEQFF	TGCGCCAGCAGCCAAGATCCCAACCTAGAGGACAGGGGCCATGAGCAGTTCTTC
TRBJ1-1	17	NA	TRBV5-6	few	CASSPYGRGEANTEAFF	TGTGCCAGCAGCCCATACGGCAGGGGCGAGGCGAACACTGAAGCTTTCTTT
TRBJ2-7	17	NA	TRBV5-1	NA	CASSLRYTGKGNYEQYF	TGCGCCAGCAGCTTGAGGTATACAGGGAAGGGCAACTACGAGCAGTACTTC
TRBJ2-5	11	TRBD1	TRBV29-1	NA	CSVGTGGTQYF	TGCAGCGTTGGGACAGGCGGGACCCAGTACTTC
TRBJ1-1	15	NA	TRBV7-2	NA	CASSRAVSEYTEAFF	TGTGCCAGCAGCCGCGCTGTAAGCGAGTACACTGAAGCTTTCTTT
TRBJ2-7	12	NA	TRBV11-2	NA	CASSITGPTRAF	TGTGCCAGCAGCATCACAGGGCCTACCCGCGCCTTC
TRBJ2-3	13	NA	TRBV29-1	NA	CSVSGRSTDTQYF	TGCAGCGTTTCGGGTCGTAGCACAGATACGCAGTATTTT
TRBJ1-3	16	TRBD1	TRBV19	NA	CASSPDRVYSGNTIYF	TGTGCCAGTAGCCCCGACAGGGTTTACTCTGGAAACACCATATATTTT